Here is one T cell receptor beta chain with its context. Its specificity is not known. Germline CDR1 reads SQVTM; CDR2 reads ANQGSEA. This CDR3 has 14 residues. The sample belongs to a study of blood T cells in healthy people across ages. Whole-study findings and limits: Getting older went along with TCR beta diversity per million T cells dropping roughly linearly. Researchers report that TCR beta diversity correlated strongly with naive T cell percentage.

With a J-beta primer mix and a sample-barcoded 5' primer, a second PCR ran roughly 7 to 11 cycles. Carrying 12 random nucleotides, a template-switch adaptor labeled each individual cDNA molecule. TCRdb re-analysed the 5' RACE reads in MiXCR, keeping a single row per CDR3 protein. Altogether hundreds of thousands of distinct CDR3 sequences are present, roughly 21% being singletons, with the ten largest covering about 3.6%. The sequenced sample was blood. This receptor was obtained from a man in his 70s in good health. V is TRBV29-1 and J is TRBJ2-1; D perhaps matches TRBD1 (5 bases). Gene TRBJ2-5 matches the end of the DNA better, so the J call may be wrong. For the CDR3, the DNA is TGCAGCGTTGTAGGGTGGGGCTCAGTGAAGACCCAGTACTTC. It translates to CSVVGWGSVKTQYF.